Following are 25 T cell receptor beta chains from one sample sequenced in a study of OX40 agonist ivuxolimab in advanced cancers. Produced via immunoSEQ multiplex PCR; TCRdb's table is partial and in-frame only. Among around 200 clones, just over 85% were seen once, and the ten largest hold around 13%. The material was obtained in a trial of the OX40 agonist ivuxolimab. Receptors were obtained from an adult with an advanced solid tumor such as melanoma, head and neck, liver or kidney cancer.

The chain links TRBV6-8 to TRBJ2-3; D may be TRBD1 (6 bases). The CDR3 covers 21 residues. The V end was cut by 0 bases, the J end by 0 bases, with 25 bases between. From germline, CDR1 is MNHGY and CDR2 SAAAGT. In DNA, the CDR3 is TGTGCCAGCAGTTACTCGACCCCTATAAGGGGGACCGAAGGTAGCACAGATACGCAGTATTTT. Translating gives CASSYSTPIRGTEGSTDTQYF.

This clone occurred a few times. The chain has TRBV11-3 and TRBJ1-5, with 7 bases that match TRBD1. The V and J ends lost 4 bases and 2 bases, in that order; junction bases with no gene match: 8. The CDR3 extends over 16 amino acids. The germline gives CDR1 SGHNT, CDR2 YENEEA. The CDR3 nucleotides read TGTGCCAGCAGCTCCACAGGGGAAGGGGGCAATCAGCCCCAGCATTTT. Protein product: CASSSTGEGGNQPQHF.

The chain carries TRBV6-8 and TRBJ2-2; 14 bases align to TRBD2. CDR3 length: 17 residues. Germline lookup yields CDR1 MNHGY and CDR2 SAAAGT. Losses at the gene ends were 2 bases for V and 3 bases for J; bases not matched to a gene: 2. DNA for the CDR3: TGTGCCAGCAGTTACCGGACTAGCGGGGGGCACACCGGGGAGCTGTTTTTT. Protein product: CASSYRTSGGHTGELFF.

V is TRBV18 and J is TRBJ1-5; tentatively, D is TRBD1 (5 bases). The CDR3 runs to 15 residues. The ends were cut back, 6 bases at V and 2 bases at J, with 14 bases in the middle. The germline gives CDR1 KGHSH, CDR2 LQKENI. The CDR3: CASSSGGAGNQPQHF. CDR3 nucleotide sequence: TGTGCCAGCTCCTCGGGAGGGGCTGGCAATCAGCCCCAGCATTTT.

Points on this clone: Compared with germline, one end of the junction differs, possibly owing to a read error. The CDR3: CAISEWTGSYTEAFF. CDR3 DNA sequence: TGTGCCATCAGTGAGTGGACAGGGAGCTACACTGAAGCTTTCTTT. The rearrangement joins TRBV6-4 to TRBJ1-1, with 8 bases that match TRBD1. The CDR3 has 15 amino acids. Germline-derived CDR1 and CDR2 are MRHNA and SNTAGT.

This sequence joins TRBV29-1 and TRBJ1-1; D gene ambiguous. The CDR3 extends over 13 amino acids. From germline, CDR1 is SQVTM and CDR2 ANQGSEA. V lost 5 bases and J lost 3, with 13 bases in between. CDR3 residues: CSVTETQDTEAFF. In DNA, the CDR3 is TGCAGCGTTACAGAAACCCAGGACACTGAAGCTTTCTTT.

This chain uses TRBV6-8 with TRBJ2-6; TRBD1 agrees at 8 bases. CDR3 size: 16 residues. Trimming removed 3 bases from V and 0 bases from J; junction bases left unmatched: 1. CDR1 MNHGY and CDR2 SAAAGT come from the germline V gene. The CDR3 region is CASSYTGGSGANVLTF. The DNA of the CDR3 is TGTGCCAGCAGTTATACAGGGGGCTCTGGGGCCAACGTCCTGACTTTC.

This chain links TRBV19 with TRBJ1-6; 8 nucleotides match TRBD1. This CDR3 has 13 residues. Looked up from germline, CDR1 is LNHDA and CDR2 is SQIVND (reference sequence). Trimming took 6 bases from V and 5 from J; bases not matched to a gene: 0. The CDR3 here is CASRDRDNSPLHF. Written as DNA, the CDR3 is TGTGCCAGTAGGGACAGGGATAATTCACCCCTCCACTTT.

This chain joins TRBV6-8 and TRBJ2-7; 7 bases are shared with TRBD1. Germline-derived CDR1 and CDR2 are MNHGY and SAAAGT. V was clipped by 5 bases and J by 2 bases; unmatched bases: 9. The CDR3 is made up of 15 amino acids. The CDR3 spells CASSTLEGGTYEQYF. CDR3 sequence (DNA): TGTGCCAGCAGTACCCTTGAAGGGGGCACCTACGAGCAGTACTTC.

The chain joins TRBV6-8 to TRBJ1-2, with D uncertain. V was trimmed by 2 bases and J by 4 bases, leaving 17 bases between them. CDR1 is MNHGY, CDR2 SAAAGT, per germline. The CDR3 runs to 16 residues. The CDR3 DNA follows: TGTGCCAGCAGTTACGCGGTTTCGGGGTTTTCCTATGGCTACACCTTC. Translated: CASSYAVSGFSYGYTF.

This clone was observed a handful of times. The chain recombines TRBV6-8 with TRBJ1-1; no clear D. There are 13 residues in the CDR3. V was shortened by 10 bases and J by 7 bases, with 19 bases between the two germline ends. Germline CDR1 and CDR2: MNHGY and SAAAGT. The CDR3 DNA reads TGTGCCACCACTCAACGTTCAGGAAGTGAAGCTTTCTTT. Translating it yields CATTQRSGSEAFF.

The chain recombines TRBV6-8 with TRBJ1-1; the D is unclear. CDR1 and CDR2 from the germline V gene are MNHGY and SAAAGT. This CDR3 comprises 15 residues. Trimming took 5 bases from V and 1 from J, leaving 14 bases between them. CDR3 sequence: CASSPLRVGNTEAFF. In DNA, the CDR3 is TGTGCCAGCAGTCCCTTACGGGTGGGGAACACTGAAGCTTTCTTT.

The J gene is TRBJ1-1, the V gene TRBV19; D call uncertain. Trimming removed 3 bases from V and 8 bases from J, with 10 bases in between. The CDR3 runs to 12 residues. CDR1 LNHDA and CDR2 SQIVND come from the germline V gene (reference sequence). The CDR3 DNA is TGTGCCAGTAGTATCCGGGCGGGCGAAGCTTTCTTT. Amino acid sequence: CASSIRAGEAFF. Filled out from reference TRBV19 and TRBJ1-1, the complete variable domain reads DGGITQSPKYLFRKEGQNVTLSCEQNLNHDAMYWYRQDPGQGLRLIYYSQIVNDFQKGDIAEGYSVSREKKESFPLTVTSAQKNPTAFYLCASSIRAGEAFFGQGTRLTVV.

V is TRBV28 and J is TRBJ1-2; TRBD1 agrees at 9 bases. The V and J ends lost 6 bases and 7 bases, in that order; junction bases with no gene match: 15. Germline-derived CDR1 and CDR2 are MDHEN and SYDVKM. The CDR3 has 16 amino acids. The CDR3 bases are TGTGCCAGCAGCCCCGACAGGGGGGCCAGTCAGGGTGGCTACACCTTC. The encoded protein is CASSPDRGASQGGYTF.

V gene TRBV18 combines with J gene TRBJ2-3; D gene ambiguous. V was trimmed by 6 bases and J by 3 bases, leaving 16 bases between them. Germline loops: CDR1 KGHSH, CDR2 LQKENI. This CDR3 region has 15 residues. DNA for the CDR3: TGTGCCAGCTCCCCTGCCGCGCTATTAACAGATACGCAGTATTTT. Translation gives CASSPAALLTDTQYF.

The gene calls are TRBV19 and TRBJ1-1; D unresolved. The V and J ends lost 5 bases and 8 bases respectively, with 9 bases between them. Germline loops: CDR1 LNHDA, CDR2 SQIVND (reference sequence). This CDR3 is built from 11 residues. The CDR3 region has the DNA TGTGCCAGTAGTCTGGCCCGGGAAGCTTTCTTT. Its translation: CASSLAREAFF.

This chain connects TRBV11-3 to TRBJ2-1; 12 nucleotides align to TRBD2. The length of the CDR3 is 15 residues. Trimming took 2 bases from V and 9 from J; bases not matched to a gene: 5. The V gene's germline CDR1 is SGHNT and CDR2 YENEEA. The CDR3 bases are TGTGCCAGCAGCTTACTAGCGGGGGGGCCGGGTGAGCAGTTCTTC. It codes for CASSLLAGGPGEQFF.

The V gene is TRBV6-8, the J gene TRBJ1-2; 8 bases are a match to TRBD1. With 7 bases clipped from V and 2 bases from J, the junction kept 9 bases outside the gene matches. The CDR3 has 15 amino acids. Germline lookup yields CDR1 MNHGY and CDR2 SAAAGT. The CDR3 spells CASTLDRDRNYGYTF. In nucleotides, the CDR3 is TGTGCCAGCACCCTGGACAGGGATCGAAACTATGGCTACACCTTC.

This rearrangement joins TRBV14 to TRBJ2-7; 8 nucleotides match TRBD1. Germline V gene sequence: CDR1 SGHDN, CDR2 FVKESK. CDR3 length: 16 residues. With 4 bases clipped from V and 7 bases from J, the junction kept 15 bases outside the gene matches. The CDR3 spells CASSLAGGGGFREQYF. The CDR3 bases are TGTGCCAGCAGCCTGGCAGGGGGCGGCGGGTTCCGGGAGCAGTACTTC.

This chain uses TRBV6-8 with TRBJ1-5; tentatively, D is TRBD1 (5 bases). V was trimmed by 8 bases and J by 7 bases, leaving 21 bases between them. This CDR3 spans 15 amino acids. Germline V gene data show CDR1 as MNHGY and CDR2 as SAAAGT. Here the CDR3 DNA reads TGTGCCAGCTCCACGGGTGGGGGGTTAGAGCAGCCCCAGCATTTT. Protein: CASSTGGGLEQPQHF.

The chain has TRBV19 and TRBJ1-5; perhaps TRBD1 as D (6 bases). Germline CDR1 is LNHDA and CDR2 is SQIVND (reference sequence). The CDR3 consists of 15 residues. V was cut by 9 bases and J by 6 bases, with 21 bases left in between. The CDR3 loop is CASTRTGFAIQPQHF. CDR3 coding DNA: TGTGCCAGCACCAGAACAGGGTTCGCGATTCAGCCCCAGCATTTT.

The chain employs TRBV6-8 and TRBJ2-5; 8 bases align to TRBD1. Trimming took 10 bases from V and 0 from J; bases not matched to a gene: 16. There are 17 residues in the CDR3. CDR1 is MNHGY, CDR2 SAAAGT, per germline. For the CDR3, the DNA is TGTGCCATCAGCGATAACAGACAGGGGCCGTACCAAGAGACCCAGTACTTC. The encoded protein is CAISDNRQGPYQETQYF.

The chain couples TRBV7-6 to TRBJ2-5; 11 positions agree with TRBD2. The CDR3 is 14 residues long. The germline V gene encodes CDR1 SGHVS and CDR2 FNYEAQ. Trimming took 4 bases from V and 3 from J; bases not matched to a gene: 1. The chain's CDR3 is CASSSGLAEETQYF. CDR3 sequence (DNA): TGTGCCAGCAGCTCGGGACTAGCGGAAGAGACCCAGTACTTC. Filled out from reference TRBV7-6 and TRBJ2-5, the complete variable domain reads GAGVSQSPRYKVTKRGQDVALRCDPISGHVSLYWYRQALGQGPEFLTYFNYEAQQDKSGLPNDRFSAERPEGSISTLTIQRTEQRDSAMYRCASSSGLAEETQYFGPGTRLLVL.

CDR3 nucleotides: TGTGCCAGCAGTTTAGGGGACGGGGGAAGCACAGATACGCAGTATTTT. It codes for CASSLGDGGSTDTQYF. The chain couples TRBV28 to TRBJ2-3, with TRBD2 as a possible D gene (6 bases). This CDR3 contains 16 residues. Deletions cut 2 bases from V and 0 bases from J, with 12 bases between. Germline values: CDR1 MDHEN, CDR2 SYDVKM.

This clone came up once. The J gene is TRBJ1-2, the V gene TRBV30; the match to TRBD1 covers 11 bases. V lost 2 bases to trimming and J lost 6 bases; unmatched junction nucleotides: 5. The germline CDR1 and CDR2 sequences are GTSNPN and SVGIG (reference sequence). This CDR3 spans 14 amino acids. The CDR3 bases are TGTGCCTGGAGTCCGACGGGACAGGGGGATGGCTACACCTTC. It encodes CAWSPTGQGDGYTF.